One and the same sample provided the 26 T cell receptor beta chains below, sequenced in a study of blood T cell repertoires in COVID-19. Sequencing was performed with immunoSEQ multiplex PCR; in TCRdb, only in-frame clones are kept and a portion is missing. The data show under 100,000 clones, 70% to 90% seen once. The specimen was peripheral blood. The receptors originated from a man aged 50-60 years with active COVID-19.

This clone came up once. V is TRBV25-1 and J is TRBJ2-3; TRBD1 might be the D (6 bases). The CDR3 is 15 amino acids. Per germline, CDR1 MGHDK and CDR2 SYGVNS. Trimming removed 3 bases at V and 1 base at J, with 11 bases between. The CDR3, as DNA: TGTGCCAGCAGTGATATCAACAGGGGCACAGATACGCAGTATTTT. Its protein product is CASSDINRGTDTQYF.

The chain recombines TRBV9 with TRBJ2-7; tentatively, D is TRBD1 (6 bases). Germline lookup yields CDR1 SGDLS and CDR2 YYNGEE. This CDR3 has 14 residues. The V end lost 0 bases, the J end lost 6 bases, and 13 bases lay between the germline ends. In DNA form, the CDR3 reads TGTGCCAGCAGCGTAGATAGGGACATCGGCGAGCAGTACTTC. It encodes CASSVDRDIGEQYF. Full variable domain (remainder filled in from reference TRBV9 and TRBJ2-7): DSGVTQTPKHLITATGQRVTLRCSPRSGDLSVYWYQQSLDQGLQFLIQYYNGEERAKGNILERFSAQQFPDLHSELNLSSLELGDSALYFCASSVDRDIGEQYFGPGTRLTVT.

The chain couples TRBV28 to TRBJ1-1; D gene ambiguous. CDR1 and CDR2 from the germline V gene are MDHEN and SYDVKM. The V and J ends lost 4 bases and 4 bases respectively, with 13 bases between them. There are 14 residues in the CDR3. The CDR3 region is CASSYPGEGTEAFF. The CDR3, as DNA: TGTGCCAGCAGTTATCCCGGGGAGGGCACTGAAGCTTTCTTT.

This clone showed up just once. This sequence joins TRBV30 and TRBJ1-2; D unresolved. From germline, CDR1 is GTSNPN and CDR2 SVGIG (reference sequence). Deletions cut 4 bases from V and 3 bases from J, with 12 bases between. This CDR3 is built from 13 residues. The CDR3: CAWNPGGYYGYTF. In nucleotides, the CDR3 is TGTGCCTGGAACCCCGGAGGGTACTATGGCTACACCTTC.

The rearrangement uses TRBV18 and TRBJ1-2, with D uncertain. There are 16 residues in the CDR3. V lost 2 bases and J 4 bases, leaving 17 bases between the germline ends. Germline V gene sequence: CDR1 KGHSH, CDR2 LQKENI. The CDR3 DNA reads TGTGCCAGCTCACCAGAAGCGGCGAGTGGGGTCTATGGCTACACCTTC. Its translation is CASSPEAASGVYGYTF.

This chain connects TRBV4-3 to TRBJ2-1; 7 bases match TRBD2. Germline values: CDR1 LGHNA, CDR2 YSLEER. V gave up 0 bases and J gave up 4 bases; unmatched junction bases: 6. The CDR3 runs to 16 residues. CDR3 loop: CASSQDRAGYYNEQFF. The CDR3 nucleotides are TGCGCCAGCAGCCAAGATCGAGCGGGGTATTACAATGAGCAGTTCTTC.

This clone appeared a single time. This sequence joins TRBV28 and TRBJ1-2; D might be TRBD1 (5 bases). The CDR3 spans 12 residues. Germline CDR1 MDHEN, CDR2 SYDVKM. Trimming shortened V by 5 bases and J by 5 bases, and 9 bases separated the two germline ends. The CDR3 bases are TGTGCCAGCAGTCAGGGTAATTATGGCTACACCTTC. This codes for CASSQGNYGYTF.

J is TRBJ2-3 and V is TRBV28; TRBD2 matches 14 bases. The CDR3 spans 18 residues. The germline CDR1 and CDR2 sequences are MDHEN and SYDVKM. The V segment lost 7 bases and the J segment 3 bases; nucleotides outside the gene matches: 12. For the CDR3, the DNA is TGTGCCAGCACTCTAAGACTAGCGGGAGGGCCGGGGACAGATACGCAGTATTTT. Its translation is CASTLRLAGGPGTDTQYF. Full variable domain (remainder filled in from reference TRBV28 and TRBJ2-3): DVKVTQSSRYLVKRTGEKVFLECVQDMDHENMFWYRQDPGLGLRLIYFSYDVKMKEKGDIPEGYSVSREKKERFSLILESASTNQTSMYLCASTLRLAGGPGTDTQYFGPGTRLTVL.

The V gene is TRBV15, the J gene TRBJ2-5; 12 nucleotides line up with TRBD1. V shed 10 bases and J 1 base; nucleotides not matched to a gene: 16. Per germline, CDR1 LNHNV and CDR2 YYDKDF (reference sequence). The CDR3 is 18 residues long. CDR3 in amino acids: CARYRDRGPKGSQETQYF. DNA of the CDR3: TGTGCCAGGTACCGGGACAGGGGGCCGAAGGGGTCCCAAGAGACCCAGTACTTC.

The V and J genes are TRBV10-1 and TRBJ2-7; TRBD1 agrees at 11 bases. Germline V gene data show CDR1 as WNHNN and CDR2 as SYGVQD (reference sequence). The CDR3 totals 15 residues. J lost 3 bases, V lost 8 bases, and 9 bases had no gene match. CDR3 sequence: CASGGDRGTVYEQYF. The CDR3 DNA follows: TGCGCCAGCGGAGGGGACAGGGGGACGGTCTACGAGCAGTACTTC.

V usage is TRBV12-1 and J usage is TRBJ2-1; TRBD1 reflects the table's D call only, with no check against the DNA. TRBV12-1 is termed a pseudogene. The CDR3 consists of 16 residues. This CDR3 is CASSFRGPASYNEQFF. For the CDR3, the DNA is TGTGCCAGCAGCTTTAGGGGGCCAGCCTCCTACAATGAGCAGTTCTTC.

V usage is TRBV7-3 and J usage is TRBJ2-5; D is undetermined. The V gene lost 3 bases and the J gene lost 1 base, with 12 bases spanning the gap. The germline V gene has CDR1 SGHTA and CDR2 FQGTGA. There are 15 residues in the CDR3. This CDR3 reads CASSLKAELQETQYF. The CDR3 region has the DNA TGTGCCAGCAGCTTGAAGGCGGAGCTCCAAGAGACCCAGTACTTC. The variable domain in full, completed from reference TRBV7-3 and TRBJ2-5, reads GAGVSQTPSNKVTEKGKYVELRCDPISGHTALYWYRQSLGQGPEFLIYFQGTGAADDSGLPNDRFFAVRPEGSVSTLKIQRTERGDSAVYLCASSLKAELQETQYFGPGTRLLVL.

CDR3 coding DNA: TGTGCCAGCAGCCGACAGGCCCTTGCTACGCAGTATTTT. As protein: CASSRQALATQYF. The rearrangement uses TRBV27 and TRBJ2-3; tentatively, D is TRBD1 (6 bases). Between the trimmed V and J ends, which lost 6 bases and 8 bases, there was a span of 15 bases. Germline assignment: CDR1 MNHEY and CDR2 SMNVEV (reference sequence). This CDR3 is built from 13 residues.

J is TRBJ1-1 and V is TRBV27; TRBD1 might be the D (5 bases). Between the trimmed V and J ends, which lost 3 bases and 3 bases, there was a span of 8 bases. This CDR3 has 13 residues. CDR1 is MNHEY, CDR2 SMNVEV, per germline (reference sequence). Here the CDR3 DNA reads TGTGCCAGCAGTTTCAGGGATGACACTGAAGCTTTCTTT. It translates to CASSFRDDTEAFF.

The genes are TRBV11-3 and TRBJ2-7, with 7 bases aligning to TRBD2. V lost 5 bases and J lost 7; bases outside the gene matches: 11. CDR3 size: 14 residues. Germline values: CDR1 SGHNT, CDR2 YENEEA. The CDR3 DNA reads TGTGCCAGCAGCCCCCCCCTGGGGGGGGAGGAGCAGTACTTC. Its protein product is CASSPPLGGEEQYF.

The chain combines TRBV5-1 with TRBJ2-5; maybe TRBD2 (7 bases). With 6 bases removed from V and 3 bases from J, the gap between germline ends came to 18 bases. The length of the CDR3 is 15 residues. Germline V CDR1 and CDR2: SGHRS, YFSETQ. CDR3 sequence (DNA): TGCGCCAGCACCCAGGGTGGGGGGGCGAAAGAGACCCAGTACTTC. Its protein product is CASTQGGGAKETQYF.

The chain couples TRBV4-1 to TRBJ2-2, with a possible D match to TRBD2 (5 bases). Germline CDR1 is MGHRA and CDR2 is YSYEKL. The CDR3 loop spans 13 amino acids. The germline V and J ends were trimmed by 5 bases and 6 bases, with 10 bases remaining between them. The CDR3: CASSGSKSGELFF. In DNA, the CDR3 is TGCGCCAGCAGCGGGAGTAAATCCGGGGAGCTGTTTTTT.

The chain couples TRBV2 to TRBJ1-5, with a tentative D call TRBD1 (6 bases). V was cut by 5 bases and J by 4 bases, with 12 bases left in between. Germline CDR1 and CDR2: SNHLY and FYNNEI. The length of the CDR3 is 14 residues. In DNA, the CDR3 is TGTGCCAGCAGTCGGGAGGGGGTGAATCAGCCCCAGCATTTT. Residues: CASSREGVNQPQHF. Variable domain in full (rest from reference TRBV2 and TRBJ1-5): EPEVTQTPSHQVTQMGQEVILRCVPISNHLYFYWYRQILGQKVEFLVSFYNNEISEKSEIFDDQFSVERPDGSNFTLKIRSTKLEDSAMYFCASSREGVNQPQHFGDGTRLSIL.

The V and J genes are TRBV24-1 and TRBJ1-2; TRBD1 aligns across 9 bases. Germline CDR1 reads KGHDR; CDR2 reads SFDVKD. Trimming cost V 3 bases and J 1 base; bases outside gene matches: 5. The CDR3 is 16 amino acids. CDR3 residues: CATSDPSTGGNYGYTF. In nucleotides, the CDR3 is TGTGCCACCAGTGATCCTTCGACAGGGGGTAACTATGGCTACACCTTC.

The genes are TRBV14 and TRBJ2-1; D may be TRBD2 (5 bases). Trimming shortened V by 0 bases and J by 0 bases, and 12 bases separated the two germline ends. Per germline, CDR1 SGHDN and CDR2 FVKESK. The CDR3 covers 17 residues. The CDR3 DNA follows: TGTGCCAGCAGCCAAGATTGGGAGCCTAGCTCCTACAATGAGCAGTTCTTC. Translation gives CASSQDWEPSSYNEQFF.

The rearrangement uses TRBV19 and TRBJ1-5; D not resolved. The CDR3 spans 17 residues. Germline CDR1 reads LNHDA; CDR2 reads SQIVND (reference sequence). Trimming took 3 bases from V and 0 from J, leaving 15 bases between them. Here the CDR3 DNA reads TGTGCCAGTAGTATTCACCCTAAGTTGTATAGCAATCAGCCCCAGCATTTT. Its translation is CASSIHPKLYSNQPQHF. Full variable domain (outside the CDR3, taken from reference TRBV19 and TRBJ1-5): DGGITQSPKYLFRKEGQNVTLSCEQNLNHDAMYWYRQDPGQGLRLIYYSQIVNDFQKGDIAEGYSVSREKKESFPLTVTSAQKNPTAFYLCASSIHPKLYSNQPQHFGDGTRLSIL.

Worth noting for this clone: At one end the junction does not follow the germline gene, possibly because of a read error. V and J are TRBV24-1 and TRBJ1-2; D uncertain. CDR3 length: 12 residues. From germline, CDR1 is KGHDR and CDR2 SFDVKD. CDR3 sequence: CATGDEVYGYTF. The CDR3 coding sequence is TGTGCCACCGGTGACGAGGTCTATGGCTACACCTTC.

This sequence joins TRBV7-3 and TRBJ2-1; 9 bases fit TRBD1. V trimming: 5 bases; J trimming: 7 bases; junction bases outside the gene matches: 0. The germline gives CDR1 SGHTA, CDR2 FQGTGA. This CDR3 comprises 12 residues. In DNA form, the CDR3 reads TGTGCCAGCAGCGGGACAGGGAATGAGCAGTTCTTC. Translated, it gives CASSGTGNEQFF.

The chain uses TRBV19 and TRBJ2-3; 9 bases map to TRBD2. Trimming removed 5 bases from V and 2 bases from J; junction bases left unmatched: 17. Germline CDR1 LNHDA, CDR2 SQIVND (reference sequence). The CDR3 covers 19 residues. The DNA of the CDR3 is TGTGCCAGTAGTGCCATCCTATTACTAGCGGGTACTCTCACAGATACGCAGTATTTT. Protein sequence: CASSAILLLAGTLTDTQYF.

The chain is built from TRBV6-5 and TRBJ2-7, with 7 bases aligning to TRBD2. Germline CDR1 reads MNHEY; CDR2 reads SVGAGI. Unmatched junction bases numbered 2, after V lost 6 bases and J lost 0 bases. This CDR3 region has 13 residues. As DNA, the CDR3 is TGTGCCAGCAGACGGGAGGACTCCTACGAGCAGTACTTC. Its protein product is CASRREDSYEQYF.

The chain couples TRBV10-3 to TRBJ1-5; D is possibly TRBD1 (6 bases). The germline gives CDR1 ENHRY, CDR2 SYGVKD. This CDR3 contains 13 residues. V lost 2 bases, J lost 5 bases, and 7 bases lay in between. The CDR3 DNA sequence: TGTGCCATCAGTGAGGAGGGGGATCAGCCCCAGCATTTT. It is translated as CAISEEGDQPQHF.